The T cell receptor beta chain described here comes from a study of identical twins. Study conclusions and caveats: Fewer insertions were carried by abundant cord blood beta clonotypes, but none was seen in memory repertoires. Invariant MAIT and iNKT cells may have partly biased zero-insertion analyses.

TCRdb itself ran the 5' RACE reads through MiXCR, one entry per CDR3 protein. The sample consists of 250,000 to 300,000 distinct CDR3 sequences, 6.5% to 9.5% of them appearing once. On this clonotype: Its antigen remains unidentified.

Germline V CDR1 and CDR2: DFQATT, SNEGSKA (reference sequence). The CDR3 consists of 14 residues. V was pared by 5 bases and J by 3 bases, with 17 bases between. This same sample was also taken into another study, of yellow fever vaccine responses in identical twins.

The sequenced sample consisted of CD8+ T cells sorted from blood. The sequence came from a woman younger than 30 in good health. The chain employs TRBV20-1 and TRBJ2-7, with D possibly matching TRBD2 (7 bases). CDR3 nucleotide sequence: TGCAGTGCTCCTATGGGGGGGGCAGGCTACGAGCAGTACTTC. Protein sequence: CSAPMGGAGYEQYF.